Below are 21 T cell receptor beta chains sequenced from a single sample in a study of blood T cell repertoires in COVID-19. Data came from immunoSEQ multiplex PCR; TCRdb stores just in-frame clones and leaves some out. The table has approximately 55,000 clones, around 87% seen once. The sample taken for sequencing was peripheral blood. The receptors were sampled from a man aged 45-65 years with active COVID-19.

The gene calls are TRBV5-5 and TRBJ1-1; D is undetermined. Germline values: CDR1 SGHKS, CDR2 YYEKEE (reference sequence). The CDR3 totals 13 residues. The V gene lost 4 bases and the J gene lost 10 bases, with 17 bases spanning the gap. This chain's CDR3 is CASSLEGLMGAFF. The CDR3, as DNA: TGTGCCAGCAGCCTCGAGGGTTTGATGGGAGCTTTCTTT.

This chain uses TRBV10-3 with TRBJ2-3; 9 bases agree with TRBD1. CDR3 length: 18 residues. The junction had 20 bases not matched to a gene; V was cut back by 6 bases and J by 7 bases. Per the germline V gene, CDR1 is ENHRY and CDR2 is SYGVKD. The chain's CDR3 is CAIRDTGGHQLWSYTQYF. Here the CDR3 DNA reads TGTGCCATCAGAGACACAGGGGGCCATCAACTTTGGTCGTATACGCAGTATTTT.

The rearrangement joins TRBV18 to TRBJ2-5; D might be TRBD2 (6 bases). Looked up from germline, CDR1 is KGHSH and CDR2 is LQKENI. The CDR3 loop spans 14 amino acids. Trimming cost V 4 bases and J 5 bases, with 14 bases left between them. DNA for the CDR3: TGTGCCAGCTCACGACCCTCGGGAGATGAGACCCAGTACTTC. It yields the protein CASSRPSGDETQYF. The full variable domain, rest sourced from reference TRBV18 and TRBJ2-5, is NAGVMQNPRHLVRRRGQEARLRCSPMKGHSHVYWYRQLPEEGLKFMVYLQKENIIDESGMPKERFSAEFPKEGPSILRIQQVVRGDSAAYFCASSRPSGDETQYFGPGTRLLVL.

This chain links TRBV12-1 with TRBJ2-4; TRBD1, the D gene given by the table, was not confirmed from the DNA. TRBV12-1 is tagged as a pseudogene. The CDR3 has 19 residues. Here the CDR3 reads CASSSAQTGGSGAKNIQYF. CDR3 DNA: TGTGCCAGCAGCTCCGCCCAAACAGGGGGCAGTGGAGCCAAAAACATTCAGTACTTC.

J is TRBJ2-1 and V is TRBV7-2; D is perhaps TRBD2 (6 bases). Germline V gene sequence: CDR1 SGHTA, CDR2 FQGNSA. The CDR3 contains 14 residues. The V gene lost 4 bases and the J gene lost 9 bases, with 16 bases spanning the gap. The CDR3 protein is CASSWRDRPSEQFF. The DNA for the CDR3 is TGTGCCAGCAGCTGGAGGGACCGACCTAGTGAGCAGTTCTTC.

This chain links TRBV9 with TRBJ2-5, with 7 nucleotides matching TRBD2. Germline-derived CDR1 and CDR2 are SGDLS and YYNGEE. Trimming removed 2 bases from V and 9 bases from J; junction bases left unmatched: 10. The CDR3 runs 14 residues. CDR3 in amino acids: CASSVGLLLGAQYF. The DNA of the CDR3 is TGTGCCAGCAGCGTGGGACTACTCCTCGGGGCCCAGTACTTC.

V gene TRBV2 combines with J gene TRBJ2-3, with D hard to call. The germline V gene encodes CDR1 SNHLY and CDR2 FYNNEI. CDR3 length: 12 residues. Trimming shortened V by 5 bases and J by 4 bases, and 7 bases separated the two germline ends. The CDR3 loop is CASSNEADTQYF. CDR3 bases: TGTGCCAGCAGTAATGAGGCAGATACGCAGTATTTT.

The rearrangement uses TRBV3-1 (or the pseudogene TRBV3-2) and TRBJ1-4; 7 bases line up with TRBD1. V trimming: 6 bases; J trimming: 1 base; junction bases outside the gene matches: 5. The germline gives CDR1 LGHDT, CDR2 YNNKEL (reference sequence). The CDR3 is made up of 15 amino acids. The CDR3 sequence: CASSRQGLTNEKLFF. The CDR3 region has the DNA TGTGCCAGCAGTCGACAGGGTTTAACTAATGAAAAACTGTTTTTT.

The chain links TRBV20-1 to TRBJ2-4; TRBD1 is a possible D gene (6 bases). V dropped 8 bases and J dropped 7 bases, with 12 bases sitting between them. Germline assignment: CDR1 DFQATT and CDR2 SNEGSKA (reference sequence). The CDR3 consists of 11 residues. The CDR3 protein is CSSTQGNIQYF. CDR3 nucleotide sequence: TGCAGTAGCACCCAGGGGAACATTCAGTACTTC.

This rearrangement joins TRBV5-1 to TRBJ2-3, with 11 positions matching TRBD2. Losses at the gene ends were 1 base for V and 4 bases for J; bases not matched to a gene: 5. The CDR3 spans 16 residues. CDR1 is SGHRS and CDR2 is YFSETQ in the germline V gene. For the CDR3, the DNA is TGCGCCAGCAGCTTGCTGACTAGCGGGAATCCAGATACGCAGTATTTT. Its translation: CASSLLTSGNPDTQYF. The full variable domain, completed using reference TRBV5-1 and TRBJ2-3, is KAGVTQTPRYLIKTRGQQVTLSCSPISGHRSVSWYQQTPGQGLQFLFEYFSETQRNKGNFPGRFSGRQFSNSRSEMNVSTLELGDSALYLCASSLLTSGNPDTQYFGPGTRLTVL.

The chain is built from TRBV7-9 and TRBJ1-2; 7 bases align to TRBD1. Germline loops: CDR1 SEHNR, CDR2 FQNEAQ (reference sequence). V lost 2 bases to trimming and J lost 6 bases; unmatched junction nucleotides: 12. CDR3 length: 16 amino acids. This CDR3 reads CASSLPYRGTEHGYTF. The CDR3 nucleotides read TGTGCCAGCAGCTTACCTTACCGCGGGACAGAGCATGGCTACACCTTC.

The rearrangement joins TRBV5-4 to TRBJ2-6; a weak D match, TRBD1 (5 bases). Deletions cut 4 bases from V and 3 bases from J, with 17 bases between. The CDR3 runs 17 residues. CDR1 is SGHNT and CDR2 is YYREEE in the germline V gene (reference sequence). CDR3 in amino acids: CASSIAKGASGANVLTF. In DNA, the CDR3 is TGTGCCAGCAGCATTGCAAAAGGGGCTAGTGGGGCCAACGTCCTGACTTTC.

The chain couples TRBV12-3 or TRBV12-4 to TRBJ1-5; TRBD1 matches at 7 bases. CDR3 size: 13 residues. J gave up 3 bases and V 7 bases, and 3 bases lay outside the gene matches. In nucleotides, the CDR3 is TGTGCCAGCAAGGGGACAGCCAATCAGCCCCAGCATTTT. Residues: CASKGTANQPQHF.

The chain uses TRBV4-2 and TRBJ2-1; 14 bases map to TRBD2. The CDR3 covers 16 residues. Germline-derived CDR1 and CDR2 are LGHNA and YNFKEQ. Trimming at V came to 0 bases and at J to 9 bases, leaving 4 bases not matched to a gene. The DNA for the CDR3 is TGTGCCAGCAGCCAAGAGACGGGACTAGCGGGAGTTGAGCAGTTCTTC. Translated: CASSQETGLAGVEQFF.

The rearrangement links TRBV6-6 to TRBJ2-3; 11 bases match TRBD2. The J segment lost 6 bases and the V segment lost 9 bases, leaving 11 bases of the junction unmatched. Germline assignment: CDR1 MNHNY and CDR2 SVGAGI (reference sequence). The CDR3 spans 15 residues. CDR3 sequence (DNA): TGTGCCAGTTTGGCCTTAGCGGGGGGGTGGGATACGCAGTATTTT. Encoded protein: CASLALAGGWDTQYF.

The chain has TRBV6-7 and TRBJ2-2, with D possibly being TRBD1 (5 bases). TRBV6-7 falls under the ORF class, with uncertain function. V was shortened by 8 bases and J by 7 bases, with 14 bases between the two germline ends. The CDR3 extends over 13 amino acids. CDR3 sequence reads: CASLSRADGELFF. The CDR3, as DNA: TGTGCCAGCTTGAGCAGGGCGGACGGGGAGCTGTTTTTT.

The V gene is TRBV15, the J gene TRBJ1-5, with D maybe TRBD1 (6 bases). The V gene lost 0 bases and the J gene lost 6 bases, with 18 bases spanning the gap. The CDR3 consists of 17 residues. Germline V gives CDR1 LNHNV, CDR2 YYDKDF (reference sequence). For the CDR3, the DNA is TGTGCCACCAGCAGAGAGAGAGGGGACATTGGGCCTCAGCCCCAGCATTTT. Protein product: CATSRERGDIGPQPQHF. Supplemented by reference TRBV15 and TRBJ1-5, the full variable domain reads DAMVIQNPRYQVTQFGKPVTLSCSQTLNHNVMYWYQQKSSQAPKLLFHYYDKDFNNEADTPDNFQSRRPNTSFCFLDIRSPGLGDTAMYLCATSRERGDIGPQPQHFGDGTRLSIL.

The gene calls are TRBV5-1 and TRBJ2-4; D remains ambiguous. The V gene lost 2 bases and the J gene lost 1 base, with 13 bases spanning the gap. There are 16 residues in the CDR3. Per germline, CDR1 SGHRS and CDR2 YFSETQ. CDR3 loop: CASSLDTVFAKNIQYF. The CDR3 region has the DNA TGCGCCAGCAGCTTAGACACCGTTTTTGCCAAAAACATTCAGTACTTC.

This clone was seen just once. CDR3 bases: TGCAGCGTTGAGGGACAGGGGGAACCAAACTATGGCTACACCTTC. The encoded protein is CSVEGQGEPNYGYTF. The J gene is TRBJ1-2, the V gene TRBV29-1, with TRBD1 matching 11 bases. There are 15 residues in the CDR3. Looked up from germline, CDR1 is SQVTM and CDR2 is ANQGSEA. V lost 3 bases to trimming and J lost 2 bases; unmatched junction nucleotides: 5.

This clone occurred once. The CDR3 loop is CASSQLTQAGGYGYTF. In DNA form, the CDR3 reads TGCGCCAGCAGCCAACTCACCCAGGCGGGGGGCTATGGCTACACCTTC. V is TRBV4-1 and J is TRBJ1-2; D might be TRBD1 (5 bases). V was pared by 2 bases and J by 4 bases, with 17 bases between. Germline values: CDR1 MGHRA, CDR2 YSYEKL. CDR3 length: 16 residues.

This sequence joins TRBV11-2 and TRBJ1-2; a weak D match, TRBD1 (5 bases). CDR3 length: 12 amino acids. The ends were cut back, 5 bases at V and 8 bases at J, with 12 bases in the middle. The V gene's germline CDR1 is SGHAT and CDR2 FQNNGV. Here the CDR3 reads CASSTDMSGYTF. CDR3 nucleotides: TGTGCCAGCAGCACGGACATGAGCGGCTACACCTTC.